The rows below give T cell receptor beta chains drawn from one sample of a study of CXCR3-negative and CXCR3-positive naive CD8 T cells. TCRdb reprocessed the 5' RACE reads and stores each CDR3 protein as one record, lacking DNA. The sample table sets out 100,000 to 150,000 distinct CDR3 sequences. The material sequenced was naive CXCR3- CD8+ T cells from blood. These receptors came from a human donor in good health. Some clones in this sample may be carry-over from other donors' samples. CDR3s include the opening cysteine and the closing phenylalanine or tryptophan.

TRBJ2-3,TRBV12-3/TRBV12-4,CASSLAADTQYF
TRBJ2-2,TRBV12-3/TRBV12-4,CANSFTLLAGANTGELFF
TRBJ1-2,TRBV3-1,CASSQEGTGIPYGYTF
TRBJ2-2,TRBV5-5,CASSSVGRDTGELFF
TRBJ2-1,TRBV27,CASSLSFGQPSYNEQFF
TRBJ2-7,TRBV5-1,CASSYGTGGIYEQYF
TRBJ2-1,TRBV20-1,CSARGTSGRAFYNEQFF
TRBJ2-1,TRBV5-4,CASSYPPYNEQFF
TRBJ2-7,TRBV2,CASRGAGLDYEQYF
TRBJ1-2,TRBV29-1,CSVEGESYGYTF
TRBJ2-5,TRBV6-5,CASSQSPLREGRLETQYF
TRBJ2-6,TRBV7-9,CASGTIANVLTF
TRBJ2-6,TRBV23-1,CARKPRGRHLSGANVLTF
TRBJ1-4,TRBV28,CASDKKRGQGLRKLFF
TRBJ2-7,TRBV4-1,CASSQDTQTIYEQYF
TRBJ1-5,TRBV12-3/TRBV12-4,CASSLGSEYSNQPQHF